Shown below are 22 T cell receptor beta chains from a single sample sequenced in a study of T cells after yellow fever vaccination. TCRdb recomputed calls from the 5' RACE reads with MiXCR, one row per CDR3 protein. The table shows some 340,000 distinct CDR3 sequences, with about 10% occurring only once. The sample was CD4+ T cells sorted from PBMCs, taken 45 days after the yellow fever booster vaccination. These receptors were taken from a man aged 18 to 29 who received the YFV17D yellow fever vaccine.

This clonotype showed up just a few times. The V call is TRBV6-2 or TRBV6-3, the J call TRBJ2-5; perhaps TRBD2 as D (5 bases). V lost 5 bases and J lost 5, with 18 bases in between. Germline lookup yields CDR1 MNHEY and CDR2 SVGEGT. CDR3 length equals 15 residues. This chain's CDR3 is CASSATGISGETQYF. In DNA, the CDR3 is TGTGCCAGCAGTGCCACGGGCATATCGGGGGAGACCCAGTACTTC.

Ten or more counts support this clonotype. This chain links TRBV9 with TRBJ2-3; 8 nucleotides align to TRBD2. This CDR3 has 17 amino acids. The V gene end was trimmed by 0 bases and the J gene end by 0 bases; junction bases not matched to a gene: 6. The V gene's germline CDR1 is SGDLS and CDR2 YYNGEE. The CDR3 coding sequence is TGTGCCAGCAGCGTAGTTGCCCAGCGGGGGAGCACAGATACGCAGTATTTT. Translation gives CASSVVAQRGSTDTQYF.

V gene TRBV6-6 combines with J gene TRBJ1-2; no definite D call. The V and J ends lost 0 bases and 0 bases respectively, with 11 bases between them. Germline lookup yields CDR1 MNHNY and CDR2 SVGAGI (reference sequence). The CDR3 spans 16 residues. CDR3 in DNA: TGTGCCAGCAGTTACTCGCCACAGAGAGCTAACTATGGCTACACCTTC. Encoded protein: CASSYSPQRANYGYTF.

The chain links TRBV12-3 or TRBV12-4 to TRBJ2-3; 7 bases match TRBD1. The CDR3 runs to 15 residues. V lost 6 bases to trimming and J lost 2 bases; unmatched junction nucleotides: 8. The CDR3 reads CASRPPGQSTDTQYF. CDR3 coding DNA: TGTGCCAGCAGACCTCCGGGACAGTCCACAGATACGCAGTATTTT.

This clonotype came up a few times. The chain is built from TRBV9 and TRBJ2-2; D ambiguous. V was shortened by 2 bases and J by 6 bases, with 14 bases between the two germline ends. Germline assignment: CDR1 SGDLS and CDR2 YYNGEE. There are 15 residues in the CDR3. CDR3 amino acids: CASSVSGYVAGELFF. The DNA for the CDR3 is TGTGCCAGCAGCGTTTCTGGGTATGTCGCCGGGGAGCTGTTTTTT.

This clonotype was seen at least ten times. This sequence joins TRBV30 and TRBJ1-1; TRBD1 might be the D (5 bases). The germline V gene has CDR1 GTSNPN and CDR2 SVGIG (reference sequence). The CDR3 contains 11 residues. V lost 2 bases, J lost 6 bases, and 7 bases lay in between. The DNA for the CDR3 is TGTGCCTGGAGTCTAGGGGCTGAAGCTTTCTTT. Protein: CAWSLGAEAFF.

The rearrangement joins TRBV10-3 to TRBJ1-1; D perhaps matches TRBD1 (5 bases). This CDR3 region has 13 residues. The germline V gene encodes CDR1 ENHRY and CDR2 SYGVKD. The V end lost 11 bases, the J end lost 6 bases, and 19 bases lay between the germline ends. The CDR3 DNA reads TGTGCCGCTGGCGGGAGAGGGGCAGCTGAAGCTTTCTTT. Protein: CAAGGRGAAEAFF.

This clonotype was detected a few times. The chain carries TRBV5-1 and TRBJ1-2; the D is unclear. Trimming removed 5 bases from V and 4 bases from J, with 9 bases in between. Germline lookup yields CDR1 SGHRS and CDR2 YFSETQ. The CDR3 is 12 residues long. The CDR3 region has the DNA TGCGCCAGCAGGATTGAGGGCTATGGCTACACCTTC. Its protein is CASRIEGYGYTF.

The rearrangement joins TRBV11-2 to TRBJ2-3, with 9 bases that match TRBD2. V lost 5 bases and J lost 2; bases outside the gene matches: 5. The CDR3 consists of 15 residues. The germline V gene encodes CDR1 SGHAT and CDR2 FQNNGV. The CDR3 bases are TGTGCCAGCAGCACCTTAGCGGGGGACACAGATACGCAGTATTTT. Translating gives CASSTLAGDTDTQYF.

The rearrangement joins TRBV20-1 to TRBJ1-5; TRBD1 might be the D (5 bases). The CDR3 contains 13 residues. V was cut by 3 bases and J by 1 base, with 7 bases left in between. Germline assignment: CDR1 DFQATT and CDR2 SNEGSKA (reference sequence). The CDR3 DNA reads as TGCAGTGCTAGTGGGGACAGCAATCAGCCCCAGCATTTT. Protein sequence: CSASGDSNQPQHF.

This clonotype has just a few counts. The chain uses TRBV6-2 or TRBV6-3 and TRBJ1-5; tentative D call: TRBD1 (6 bases). CDR3 length: 17 residues. Germline CDR1 MNHEY, CDR2 SVGEGT. Deletions cut 6 bases from V and 1 base from J, with 19 bases between. CDR3 region: CASSRIQGDRSNQPQHF. The CDR3 DNA is TGTGCCAGCAGCCGTATACAGGGCGACCGGAGCAATCAGCCCCAGCATTTT.

This clonotype was seen ten or more times. The J gene is TRBJ2-3, the V gene TRBV5-1; 7 nucleotides agree with TRBD2. CDR1 is SGHRS, CDR2 YFSETQ, per germline. This CDR3 contains 13 residues. Trimming cost V 0 bases and J 10 bases; bases outside gene matches: 5. The CDR3 spells CASSLDRAGSQYF. The CDR3 bases are TGCGCCAGCAGCTTGGATAGAGCGGGGTCGCAGTATTTT.

In this sample, this clonotype turned up a few times. The chain carries TRBV5-1 and TRBJ2-5; TRBD1 might be the D (6 bases). The length of the CDR3 is 15 residues. Trimming left V 3 bases short and J 0 bases short, with 12 bases between. The germline gives CDR1 SGHRS, CDR2 YFSETQ. The CDR3 nucleotides read TGCGCCAGCAGCTGGCAGGGGAAGTACCAAGAGACCCAGTACTTC. Encoded protein: CASSWQGKYQETQYF. Variable domain in full (rest from reference TRBV5-1 and TRBJ2-5): KAGVTQTPRYLIKTRGQQVTLSCSPISGHRSVSWYQQTPGQGLQFLFEYFSETQRNKGNFPGRFSGRQFSNSRSEMNVSTLELGDSALYLCASSWQGKYQETQYFGPGTRLLVL.

The rearrangement joins TRBV11-2 to TRBJ1-5; the D is unclear. This CDR3 comprises 15 residues. V shed 2 bases and J shed 3 bases, with 11 bases lying between them. Germline V gene lookup returns CDR1 SGHAT and CDR2 FQNNGV. CDR3 nucleotide sequence: TGTGCCAGCAGCTTATCTCCGGATTACAATCAGCCCCAGCATTTT. It yields the protein CASSLSPDYNQPQHF.

This clonotype appeared a few times. J is TRBJ2-1 and V is TRBV4-2; 10 positions agree with TRBD2. The V and J ends lost 2 bases and 3 bases, in that order; junction bases with no gene match: 4. The CDR3 totals 16 residues. The germline V gene encodes CDR1 LGHNA and CDR2 YNFKEQ. The CDR3 DNA sequence: TGTGCCAGCAGCCAAAATAGCGGGGGGAACTACAATGAGCAGTTCTTC. This encodes CASSQNSGGNYNEQFF.

This clonotype was detected a few times. The V call is TRBV5-1, the J call TRBJ1-6; D call uncertain. The V gene lost 0 bases and the J gene lost 7 bases, with 5 bases spanning the gap. This CDR3 is built from 13 residues. Per the germline V gene, CDR1 is SGHRS and CDR2 is YFSETQ. The CDR3 protein is CASSLDVNSPLHF. In DNA, the CDR3 is TGCGCCAGCAGCTTGGACGTAAATTCACCCCTCCACTTT.

V gene TRBV7-2 combines with J gene TRBJ2-1; D gene ambiguous. This CDR3 has 15 amino acids. The V end lost 2 bases, the J end lost 0 bases, and 8 bases lay between the germline ends. Germline loops: CDR1 SGHTA, CDR2 FQGNSA. CDR3 amino acids: CASSLLAVSYNEQFF. CDR3 nucleotides: TGTGCCAGCAGCTTATTAGCTGTCTCCTACAATGAGCAGTTCTTC.

The rearrangement joins TRBV4-2 to TRBJ2-2, with 8 positions matching TRBD1. The V and J ends lost 1 base and 5 bases, in that order; junction bases with no gene match: 12. Germline lookup yields CDR1 LGHNA and CDR2 YNFKEQ. The CDR3 sequence is 18 residues long. Here the CDR3 DNA reads TGTGCCAGCAGCCAAGCCCAGGGGGCGCGGCTGCCAACCGGGGAGCTGTTTTTT. Protein: CASSQAQGARLPTGELFF.

V is TRBV7-3 and J is TRBJ1-6; no clear D. From germline, CDR1 is SGHTA and CDR2 FQGTGA. CDR3 length: 13 amino acids. Between the trimmed V and J ends, which lost 2 bases and 13 bases, there was a span of 12 bases. CDR3 residues: CASSLREVSPLHF. The DNA for the CDR3 is TGTGCCAGCAGCTTACGGGAGGTCAGTCCCCTCCACTTT.

This chain joins TRBV12-3 or TRBV12-4 and TRBJ1-5, with D unclear. V was clipped by 1 base and J by 5 bases, with 9 bases between them. The CDR3 length is 14 residues. CDR3 region: CASSLEGEDQPQHF. Written as DNA, the CDR3 is TGTGCCAGCAGTTTAGAGGGTGAGGATCAGCCCCAGCATTTT.

This clonotype came up many times. This rearrangement joins TRBV12-3 or TRBV12-4 to TRBJ1-2; 8 bases agree with TRBD1. The CDR3 runs 15 residues. The ends lost 3 bases at V and 4 bases at J; junction bases unmatched: 7. CDR3 nucleotides: TGTGCCAGCAGTTTTTTGGACAGGGTCGTCTATGGCTACACCTTC. Amino acids: CASSFLDRVVYGYTF.

The rearrangement links TRBV6-5 to TRBJ1-5; D is uncertain. Germline CDR1 reads MNHEY; CDR2 reads SVGAGI. Trimming removed 5 bases from V and 8 bases from J, with 16 bases in between. This CDR3 contains 14 residues. DNA for the CDR3: TGTGCCAGCAGTATAACTGGAGGAAGGGAGCCCCAGCATTTT. This codes for CASSITGGREPQHF.